The 27 T cell receptor beta chains below come from one sample, sequenced in a study of regulatory T cells in long-lasting Graves disease. Sequencing libraries for TCR beta were prepared with iRepertoire HTBI primers and Arm-PCR of CDR3 regions. TCRdb reprocessed the multiplex PCR reads via MiXCR and lists one record per CDR3 protein. The table includes approximately 350,000 distinct CDR3 sequences, about 11% detected once. The time point: newly diagnosed GD, antithyroid drugs for less than 3 months. PBMCs provided the RNA from which the TCR library was made. This sample was also put to use in a study of T cells in Graves' hyperthyroidism and ophthalmopathy.

The sequencing used peripheral blood mononuclear cells (PBMCs), collected at new diagnosis, from a patient treated with antithyroid drugs. All receptors derive from a woman under 30 with Graves disease.

This clonotype was seen a handful of times. J is TRBJ1-2 and V is TRBV7-9; 7 nucleotides align to TRBD1. This CDR3 spans 16 amino acids. V lost 6 bases to trimming and J lost 0 bases; unmatched junction nucleotides: 10. Germline V lookup: CDR1 SEHNR, CDR2 FQNEAQ (reference sequence). The CDR3 DNA is TGTGCCAGCAGTCGTGGGACAGATATAACTAACTATGGCTACACCTTC. Protein product: CASSRGTDITNYGYTF.

This clonotype turned up a few times. The J gene is TRBJ2-3, the V gene TRBV20-1; D ambiguous. The CDR3 has 14 residues. Trimming shortened V by 1 base and J by 6 bases, and 14 bases separated the two germline ends. In germline, CDR1 is DFQATT, CDR2 SNEGSKA (reference sequence). CDR3 nucleotides: TGCAGTGCTAGAGGGGCGGTGTTGGTGGATACGCAGTATTTT. Translated, it gives CSARGAVLVDTQYF.

A few counts support this clonotype. The rearrangement links TRBV27 to TRBJ1-1; 9 nucleotides line up with TRBD1. This CDR3 is built from 20 residues. Per germline, CDR1 MNHEY and CDR2 SMNVEV (reference sequence). The trim removed 2 bases at V and 0 bases at J, leaving 16 bases unmatched. Here the CDR3 reads CASSLTPGGQGLKMNTEAFF. For the CDR3, the DNA is TGTGCCAGCAGTTTAACCCCTGGGGGACAGGGATTAAAAATGAACACTGAAGCTTTCTTT.

In its sample, this clonotype was seen many times. This chain connects TRBV6-2 or TRBV6-3 to TRBJ1-2, with D hard to call. The CDR3 loop spans 12 amino acids. Germline-derived CDR1 and CDR2 are MNHEY and SVGEGT. V was trimmed by 7 bases and J by 5 bases, leaving 11 bases between them. The CDR3 sequence is CASTYPGYGYTF. Written as DNA, the CDR3 is TGTGCCAGCACCTACCCCGGATATGGCTACACCTTC.

This clonotype has a count of ten or more. The chain uses TRBV12-3 or TRBV12-4 and TRBJ2-2; D unresolved. The CDR3 consists of 11 residues. Trimming pared 7 bases from V and 8 bases from J, leaving 8 bases between. Here the CDR3 DNA reads TGTGCCAGCATCCGGCGGGGGGAGCTGTTTTTT. Its protein is CASIRRGELFF.

In this sample, this clonotype turned up many times. The chain couples TRBV20-1 to TRBJ2-1; 9 bases line up with TRBD2. The CDR3 loop spans 16 amino acids. Germline loops: CDR1 DFQATT, CDR2 SNEGSKA (reference sequence). V lost 6 bases and J lost 3; bases outside the gene matches: 12. The DNA for the CDR3 is TGCAGTGCACAAACGCCAACTAGCGGGTTCTACAATGAGCAGTTCTTC. Translation: CSAQTPTSGFYNEQFF.

This clonotype was counted ten times or more. The genes are TRBV5-1 and TRBJ2-5; D unclear. Trimming left V 4 bases short and J 0 bases short, with 10 bases between. This CDR3 has 14 amino acids. Germline V gives CDR1 SGHRS, CDR2 YFSETQ. CDR3 in DNA: TGCGCCAGCAGCCCCCTAACGGACCAAGAGACCCAGTACTTC. Its protein is CASSPLTDQETQYF.

The table lists this clonotype with a few counts. The gene calls are TRBV29-1 and TRBJ1-2; possible D gene TRBD1, 6 bases. Deletions cut 7 bases from V and 0 bases from J, with 18 bases between. This CDR3 is built from 15 residues. The V gene's germline CDR1 is SQVTM and CDR2 ANQGSEA. CDR3 residues: CSANAGDPTNYGYTF. DNA of the CDR3: TGCAGCGCTAACGCAGGGGACCCTACTAACTATGGCTACACCTTC.

This clonotype was seen repeatedly, ten times or more. The chain uses TRBV12-3 or TRBV12-4 and TRBJ2-5, with D possibly matching TRBD2 (7 bases). This CDR3 spans 19 amino acids. The ends were cut back, 7 bases at V and 3 bases at J, with 30 bases in the middle. CDR3 DNA sequence: TGTGCCAGCACCGTCTTTAGGGGGGGGTGGGGTGTTGGGGAAGAGACCCAGTACTTC. Protein sequence: CASTVFRGGWGVGEETQYF.

This clonotype was counted at least ten times. The rearrangement uses TRBV2 and TRBJ2-1; D call uncertain. Germline values: CDR1 SNHLY, CDR2 FYNNEI. Trimming stripped 6 bases from V and 5 bases from J, with 23 bases between. The CDR3 covers 17 residues. The CDR3 region is CASSAIPLRSTNNEQFF. CDR3 bases: TGTGCCAGCAGCGCAATACCGTTGCGTAGCACTAACAATGAGCAGTTCTTC.

This sequence joins TRBV19 and TRBJ2-5, with D perhaps TRBD1 or TRBD2 (5 bases each). The CDR3 totals 14 residues. The V end was cut by 7 bases, the J end by 3 bases, with 15 bases between. Germline V gene data show CDR1 as LNHDA and CDR2 as SQIVND (reference sequence). In DNA, the CDR3 is TGTGCCAGTACTCTAGAAATGGGGGAAGAGACCCAGTACTTC. It specifies CASTLEMGEETQYF. The whole variable domain, filled in from reference TRBV19 and TRBJ2-5, reads DGGITQSPKYLFRKEGQNVTLSCEQNLNHDAMYWYRQDPGQGLRLIYYSQIVNDFQKGDIAEGYSVSREKKESFPLTVTSAQKNPTAFYLCASTLEMGEETQYFGPGTRLLVL.

This clonotype was seen a handful of times. The chain carries TRBV27 and TRBJ2-1; D remains ambiguous. Trimming shortened V by 3 bases and J by 3 bases, and 12 bases separated the two germline ends. The germline V gene encodes CDR1 MNHEY and CDR2 SMNVEV (reference sequence). The CDR3 contains 15 residues. The CDR3 DNA sequence: TGTGCCAGCAGTTTCCTAGGGTCTTACTACAATGAGCAGTTCTTC. Amino acids: CASSFLGSYYNEQFF.

The chain employs TRBV7-2 and TRBJ1-2; no firm D call. Per germline, CDR1 SGHTA and CDR2 FQGNSA. CDR3 length equals 15 residues. Trimming cost V 0 bases and J 4 bases, with 12 bases left between them. This chain's CDR3 is CASSLAGNQRYGYTF. CDR3 in DNA: TGTGCCAGCAGCTTAGCCGGTAATCAGCGCTATGGCTACACCTTC.

This clonotype was recorded at least ten times. The rearrangement uses TRBV5-1 and TRBJ1-5, with D perhaps matching TRBD1 (6 bases). From germline, CDR1 is SGHRS and CDR2 YFSETQ. There are 14 residues in the CDR3. Trimming removed 0 bases at V and 7 bases at J, with 11 bases between. The CDR3 region is CASSLAPGDQPQHF. DNA for the CDR3: TGCGCCAGCAGCTTGGCGCCAGGGGACCAGCCCCAGCATTTT.

This clonotype was seen ten or more times. Here the CDR3 DNA reads TGCGCCAGCATCCCACTCCCGGATTGGGGCCACAATGAGCAGTTCTTC. It specifies CASIPLPDWGHNEQFF. This chain links TRBV5-1 with TRBJ2-1; D may be TRBD1 (5 bases). Trimming cost V 6 bases and J 5 bases, with 21 bases left between them. Germline CDR1 and CDR2: SGHRS and YFSETQ. The CDR3 totals 16 residues. The full variable domain, completed using reference TRBV5-1 and TRBJ2-1, is KAGVTQTPRYLIKTRGQQVTLSCSPISGHRSVSWYQQTPGQGLQFLFEYFSETQRNKGNFPGRFSGRQFSNSRSEMNVSTLELGDSALYLCASIPLPDWGHNEQFFGPGTRLTVL.

In its sample, this clonotype was seen a few times. V and J are TRBV7-2 and TRBJ2-7; 7 bases fit TRBD2. This CDR3 comprises 15 residues. V was pared by 0 bases and J by 3 bases, with 5 bases of the junction left unmatched. The germline V gene encodes CDR1 SGHTA and CDR2 FQGNSA. The CDR3 sequence is CASSLASTSDYEQYF. DNA of the CDR3: TGTGCCAGCAGCTTAGCTAGTACTAGCGACTACGAGCAGTACTTC.

This clonotype occurred many times. The chain recombines TRBV19 with TRBJ2-2; D possibly corresponds to TRBD1 (6 bases). The CDR3 is 19 residues long. Trimming shortened V by 4 bases and J by 1 base, and 22 bases separated the two germline ends. Germline V gene lookup returns CDR1 LNHDA and CDR2 SQIVND (reference sequence). In DNA form, the CDR3 reads TGTGCCAGTAGTACGGTCGTAGTTTTATACAGGGTGAACACCGGGGAGCTGTTTTTT. It encodes CASSTVVVLYRVNTGELFF.

This clonotype was detected ten times or more. The genes are TRBV12-3 or TRBV12-4 and TRBJ2-1; 7 bases are shared with TRBD2. The CDR3 runs to 15 residues. Trimming removed 1 base from V and 10 bases from J; junction bases left unmatched: 10. As DNA, the CDR3 is TGTGCCAGCAGTTTAGGTGGGAGGGCCTTGGAGGAGCAGTTCTTC. This sequence encodes CASSLGGRALEEQFF.

Only a few counts were recorded for this clonotype. The chain uses TRBV4-1 and TRBJ1-4; D perhaps matches TRBD1 (5 bases). The CDR3 sequence is 15 residues long. Per germline, CDR1 MGHRA and CDR2 YSYEKL. Trimming cost V 1 base and J 7 bases, with 13 bases left between them. Here the CDR3 DNA reads TGCGCCAGCAGCCAAGTGGGATTCAGGGTTGAAAAACTGTTTTTT. Translated, it gives CASSQVGFRVEKLFF.

The chain recombines TRBV6-5 with TRBJ2-2, with 9 bases identical to TRBD2. In germline, CDR1 is MNHEY, CDR2 SVGAGI. The CDR3 extends over 15 amino acids. Trimming removed 2 bases from V and 6 bases from J; junction bases left unmatched: 4. The CDR3 loop is CASSYGGGGSGELFF. In DNA, the CDR3 is TGTGCCAGCAGTTACGGCGGGGGGGGATCCGGGGAGCTGTTTTTT.

The rearrangement uses TRBV2 and TRBJ2-7; 9 nucleotides line up with TRBD2. V shed 8 bases, J shed 0 bases, and the junction held 8 bases outside the gene matches. Germline-derived CDR1 and CDR2 are SNHLY and FYNNEI. CDR3 length equals 15 residues. The DNA of the CDR3 is TGTGCCAGCCGCGGAAGTAGCGGGAGCTCCTACGAGCAGTACTTC. It specifies CASRGSSGSSYEQYF.

This clonotype was counted a few times. This chain links TRBV28 with TRBJ2-3; TRBD1 matches at 8 bases. V was pared by 5 bases and J by 2 bases, with 6 bases of the junction left unmatched. CDR1 is MDHEN, CDR2 SYDVKM, per germline. This CDR3 has 15 amino acids. The CDR3 loop is CASSPDRALTDTQYF. CDR3 DNA: TGTGCCAGCAGTCCGGACAGGGCCCTCACAGATACGCAGTATTTT.

In its sample, this clonotype was seen many times. The chain carries TRBV5-1 and TRBJ2-7; 9 bases match TRBD1. V gave up 4 bases and J gave up 2 bases; unmatched junction bases: 10. CDR3 length: 16 residues. Per the germline V gene, CDR1 is SGHRS and CDR2 is YFSETQ. This CDR3 is CASSRKTGTGTYEQYV. CDR3 in DNA: TGCGCCAGCAGCCGAAAGACCGGGACAGGGACCTACGAGCAGTACGTC.

The table lists this clonotype with many counts. The chain employs TRBV19 and TRBJ1-5; D uncertain. The CDR3 extends over 12 amino acids. Germline V gene sequence: CDR1 LNHDA, CDR2 SQIVND (reference sequence). V shed 10 bases and J shed 7 bases, with 14 bases lying between them. This CDR3 is CATAVGSQPQHF. The CDR3 DNA follows: TGTGCCACCGCGGTCGGGTCGCAGCCCCAGCATTTT.

This clonotype was observed a few times. The chain has TRBV27 and TRBJ2-1; TRBD1 agrees at 7 bases. The CDR3 sequence is 16 residues long. V lost 5 bases to trimming and J lost 4 bases; unmatched junction nucleotides: 11. Per germline, CDR1 MNHEY and CDR2 SMNVEV (reference sequence). The DNA for the CDR3 is TGTGCCAGCAGTCCCAAGCCAATGGACAGGTACAATGAGCAGTTCTTC. This translates into CASSPKPMDRYNEQFF.

The sample holds a few counts of this clonotype. The chain recombines TRBV20-1 with TRBJ2-2; no clear D. Trimming took 3 bases from V and 7 from J, leaving 15 bases between them. The CDR3 loop spans 14 amino acids. Germline assignment: CDR1 DFQATT and CDR2 SNEGSKA (reference sequence). CDR3 sequence: CSARFGSGRGELFF. CDR3 bases: TGCAGTGCTAGGTTCGGCTCCGGTCGCGGGGAGCTGTTTTTT.

Worth noting for this clonotype: Germline is not matched at one junction end, which may reflect a read error. J is TRBJ2-3 and V is TRBV28; D is undetermined. From germline, CDR1 is MDHEN and CDR2 SYDVKM. The CDR3 length is 11 residues. DNA for the CDR3: TGTACCAGCAGTCCGAGGGATACGCAGTATTTT. Translation: CTSSPRDTQYF.